The 18 T cell receptor beta chains given below trace back to one sample, sequenced in a study of blood T cell repertoires in COVID-19. Here immunoSEQ multiplex PCR was the method, and the copy in TCRdb shows in-frame clones only, minus some. The sample lists 250,000 or so clones; about 82% were seen once. Sequenced: peripheral blood. These receptor sequences come from a man older than 75 with acute or convalescent COVID-19.

The V gene is TRBV3-1 (or the pseudogene TRBV3-2), the J gene TRBJ2-7; D is uncertain. V lost 2 bases and J 3 bases, leaving 11 bases between the germline ends. Germline V gene data show CDR1 as LGHDT and CDR2 as YNNKEL (reference sequence). The CDR3 covers 14 residues. Here the CDR3 DNA reads TGTGCCAGCAGCCAAAGCCCGCAATACTACGAGCAGTACTTC. This translates into CASSQSPQYYEQYF.

The V call is TRBV5-5, the J call TRBJ1-2; 9 bases line up with TRBD1. This CDR3 spans 15 amino acids. Germline V lookup: CDR1 SGHKS, CDR2 YYEKEE (reference sequence). V dropped 0 bases and J dropped 2; count of bases not matched to a gene: 2. The CDR3 DNA reads TGTGCCAGCAGCTTGGGTGGGACAGGGAACTATGGCTACACCTTC. Its translation is CASSLGGTGNYGYTF.

The genes are TRBV4-2 and TRBJ2-3; a possible D gene is TRBD2 (6 bases). CDR3 length: 15 amino acids. CDR1 is LGHNA and CDR2 is YNFKEQ in the germline V gene. With 1 base removed from V and 4 bases from J, the gap between germline ends came to 12 bases. CDR3 amino acids: CASSQGGGNPDTQYF. For the CDR3, the DNA is TGTGCCAGCAGCCAAGGAGGCGGGAACCCAGATACGCAGTATTTT.

This clone appeared once. The chain recombines TRBV7-2 with TRBJ2-3; D may be TRBD1 (6 bases). Per germline, CDR1 SGHTA and CDR2 FQGNSA. V shed 3 bases and J shed 0 bases, with 13 bases lying between them. CDR3 length equals 16 residues. This CDR3 is CASSFGQPFSTDTQYF. In DNA, the CDR3 is TGTGCCAGCAGCTTCGGACAGCCTTTTAGCACAGATACGCAGTATTTT.

This rearrangement joins TRBV29-1 to TRBJ2-5; 9 bases align to TRBD1. V shed 6 bases, J shed 5 bases, and the junction held 16 bases outside the gene matches. The CDR3 sequence is 16 residues long. The germline V gene has CDR1 SQVTM and CDR2 ANQGSEA. CDR3 sequence reads: CSVTTGTGFPTETQYF. The CDR3 DNA is TGCAGCGTGACCACCGGGACAGGGTTTCCCACGGAGACCCAGTACTTC.

V gene TRBV15 combines with J gene TRBJ2-1; D is uncertain. CDR3 length equals 14 residues. V was cut by 1 base and J by 1 base, with 5 bases left in between. Per the germline V gene, CDR1 is LNHNV and CDR2 is YYDKDF (reference sequence). The CDR3 loop reads CATSRGPSYNEQFF. Here the CDR3 DNA reads TGTGCCACCAGCAGAGGGCCGTCCTACAATGAGCAGTTCTTC.

The V call is TRBV4-1, the J call TRBJ1-6; 7 bases map to TRBD1. The CDR3 is made up of 16 amino acids. J lost 5 bases, V lost 4 bases, and 8 bases had no gene match. Looked up from germline, CDR1 is MGHRA and CDR2 is YSYEKL. The CDR3 DNA is TGCGCCAGCAGCCTTACTCGCGACAGGGATAATTCACCCCTCCACTTT. Protein product: CASSLTRDRDNSPLHF.

This clone was counted only a few times. Within the sample, other DNA sequences also encode this same CDR3. V and J are TRBV5-1 and TRBJ1-5; TRBD1 aligns across 7 bases. With V trimmed by 1 base and J by 1 base, 2 bases remained unmatched. This CDR3 has 15 residues. Germline CDR1 SGHRS, CDR2 YFSETQ. The CDR3 loop is CASSLTGVSNQPQHF. In DNA form, the CDR3 reads TGCGCCAGCAGCTTGACAGGGGTGAGCAATCAGCCCCAGCATTTT.

This clone was found a few times. The V call is TRBV18, the J call TRBJ1-6; 9 bases are a match to TRBD1. CDR1 is KGHSH and CDR2 is LQKENI in the germline V gene. CDR3 length: 15 amino acids. Trimming removed 4 bases from V and 8 bases from J; junction bases left unmatched: 6. In nucleotides, the CDR3 is TGTGCCAGCTCACTGAGGACAGGGGTTGATTCACCCCTCCACTTT. Translating gives CASSLRTGVDSPLHF.

CDR3: CASTDSYGYTF. The CDR3, as DNA: TGTGCCAGCACCGACAGCTATGGCTACACCTTC. The chain carries TRBV2 and TRBJ1-2, with a tentative D call TRBD1 (5 bases). This CDR3 has 11 amino acids. Germline CDR1 is SNHLY and CDR2 is FYNNEI. Trimming pared 7 bases from V and 4 bases from J, leaving 7 bases between.

V and J are TRBV27 and TRBJ2-2; 7 nucleotides line up with TRBD2. This CDR3 is 15 amino acids long. V lost 5 bases to trimming and J lost 3 bases; unmatched junction nucleotides: 6. Germline lookup yields CDR1 MNHEY and CDR2 SMNVEV (reference sequence). The CDR3 region is CASSTGTTYTGELFF. The CDR3 region has the DNA TGTGCCAGCAGTACCGGGACTACCTACACCGGGGAGCTGTTTTTT.

The rearrangement links TRBV28 to TRBJ1-2, with TRBD1 as a possible D gene (6 bases). The germline V gene encodes CDR1 MDHEN and CDR2 SYDVKM. The CDR3 consists of 13 residues. V was clipped by 11 bases and J by 8 bases, with 21 bases between them. The CDR3 DNA sequence: TGTGCCCGCGGAGGGGGAGGGGGGCGAGGCTACACCTTC. It yields the protein CARGGGGGRGYTF.

The chain links TRBV7-2 to TRBJ1-5; perhaps TRBD1 as D (5 bases). This CDR3 is built from 13 residues. V was clipped by 4 bases and J by 5 bases, with 9 bases between them. The germline gives CDR1 SGHTA, CDR2 FQGNSA. CDR3 amino acids: CASSSQGDQPQHF. The DNA of the CDR3 is TGTGCCAGCAGCTCGCAGGGCGATCAGCCCCAGCATTTT.

The chain carries TRBV21-1 and TRBJ2-3; the DNA was not used to check the table's D call, TRBD1. TRBV21-1 is noted as a pseudogene. The CDR3 is 14 residues long. CDR3: CARPRQAMTDTQYF. CDR3 DNA sequence: TGTGCCAGACCCAGGCAGGCCATGACAGATACGCAGTATTTT.

The chain joins TRBV3-1 (or the pseudogene TRBV3-2) to TRBJ2-5, with 8 positions matching TRBD1. Germline CDR1 reads LGHDT; CDR2 reads YNNKEL (reference sequence). The J segment lost 5 bases and the V segment lost 1 base, leaving 15 bases of the junction unmatched. The CDR3 consists of 18 residues. CDR3 in amino acids: CASSQVGTGGRRGETQYF. CDR3 DNA sequence: TGTGCCAGCAGCCAAGTGGGAACAGGGGGACGTCGAGGGGAGACCCAGTACTTC.

This chain connects TRBV7-9 to TRBJ2-5; 11 nucleotides align to TRBD2. This CDR3 comprises 17 residues. V gave up 5 bases and J gave up 9 bases; unmatched junction bases: 17. Germline V gene data show CDR1 as SEHNR and CDR2 as FQNEAQ (reference sequence). The chain's CDR3 is CASSTYLAGGLEWAQYF. The CDR3 region has the DNA TGTGCCAGCAGCACTTATCTAGCGGGGGGCCTTGAATGGGCCCAGTACTTC.

This clone was found a few times. The genes are TRBV7-2 and TRBJ2-7, with D maybe TRBD1 (5 bases). The CDR3 totals 14 residues. The germline gives CDR1 SGHTA, CDR2 FQGNSA. V shed 3 bases and J shed 5 bases, with 14 bases lying between them. CDR3 protein: CASSFGSLRDEQYF. The CDR3, as DNA: TGTGCCAGCAGCTTCGGAAGTCTCAGGGACGAGCAGTACTTC.

The chain recombines TRBV5-1 with TRBJ2-5; TRBD1 might be the D (6 bases). V shed 3 bases and J shed 1 base, with 10 bases lying between them. Germline V gene lookup returns CDR1 SGHRS and CDR2 YFSETQ. The CDR3 has 14 residues. The CDR3 DNA follows: TGCGCCAGCAGCTCGACAGGAGTCCAAGAGACCCAGTACTTC. Protein sequence: CASSSTGVQETQYF.